This is a list of T cell receptor beta chains from one sample in a study of T-cell reconstitution after alpha-beta-depleted transplantation in children. TCRdb independently ran MiXCR on the PCR reads; one entry per CDR3 protein. The data show around 600,000 distinct CDR3 sequences, under 30% seen once. The sequencing used PBMCs, mostly from graft donor cells, collected 360 days after TCRalphabeta/CD19-depleted stem cell transplant. These receptors all come from a boy younger than two who had a stem cell transplant for acute myeloid leukemia, so the T cells may come from the graft donor. CDR3s include the opening cysteine and the closing phenylalanine or tryptophan. The D gene is left open where the match is weak. Clone size is given for some rows only: seen once, a few or many times, or a class if the clone is expanded.

D: .; V: TRBV20-1; size: .; J: TRBJ2-2; DNA: TGCGGAGCAGGGGCGACCGGGGAGCTGTTTTTT; CDR3: CGAGATGELFF
D: .; V: TRBV12-5; size: .; J: TRBJ1-1; DNA: TGTGCTAGCAACCGCCGTACAGGGTTGTACACTGAAGCTTTCTTT; CDR3: CASNRRTGLYTEAFF
D: .; V: TRBV12-3/TRBV12-4; size: many; J: TRBJ1-2; DNA: TGTGCCAGCAGTTTAGGGGCACCTTGGACTAGCTATGGCTACACCTTC; CDR3: CASSLGAPWTSYGYTF
D: .; V: TRBV5-6; size: many; J: TRBJ2-7; DNA: TGTGCCAGCAGCTGGGGAGACTACGAGCAGTACTTC; CDR3: CASSWGDYEQYF
D: TRBD1; V: TRBV6-2/TRBV6-3; size: .; J: TRBJ1-4; DNA: TGTGCCAGCAGGAGGGGGCAAACTAATGAAAAACTGTTTTTT; CDR3: CASRRGQTNEKLFF
D: .; V: TRBV5-6; size: many; J: TRBJ1-1; DNA: TGTGCCAGCAGCTTAGTTGGACGGCTGTACACTGAAGCTTTCTTT; CDR3: CASSLVGRLYTEAFF
D: .; V: TRBV27; size: many; J: TRBJ2-7; DNA: TGTGCCAGCAGTCCCGACTGGGCCCACGAGCAGTACTTC; CDR3: CASSPDWAHEQYF
D: .; V: TRBV5-5; size: .; J: TRBJ2-5; DNA: TGTGCCAGCAGCTTCGGGCAGGATGTTGAGACCCAGTACTTC; CDR3: CASSFGQDVETQYF
D: TRBD1; V: TRBV12-3/TRBV12-4; size: .; J: TRBJ2-1; DNA: TGTGCCAGCAGTTTAAGGCCAGGGGGCGCCCTCAACAATGAGCAGTTCTTC; CDR3: CASSLRPGGALNNEQFF
D: .; V: TRBV6-1; size: .; J: TRBJ2-3; DNA: TGTGCCAGCCAGCCGGGACTGGGGGTTGATACGCAGTATTTT; CDR3: CASQPGLGVDTQYF
D: .; V: TRBV6-5; size: .; J: TRBJ1-1; DNA: TGTGCCAGCAGTTACTCCACTGACAGGCAAGCTTTCTTT; CDR3: CASSYSTDRQAFF
D: TRBD1; V: TRBV20-1; size: few; J: TRBJ2-7; DNA: TGCAGTGCCAATACAGGGGGAGGACGCTACGAGCAGTACTTC; CDR3: CSANTGGGRYEQYF
D: .; V: TRBV28; size: many; J: TRBJ2-5; DNA: TGTGCCAGCAGTTTACCGTCGGGGGAGACCCAGTACTTC; CDR3: CASSLPSGETQYF
D: .; V: TRBV20-1; size: .; J: TRBJ2-1; DNA: TGCAGTGCTAGACGCCCTGGAGGCAGCCTTAAGAGCTCCTACAATGAGCAGTTCTTC; CDR3: CSARRPGGSLKSSYNEQFF
D: TRBD2; V: TRBV12-3/TRBV12-4; size: many; J: TRBJ2-1; DNA: TGTGCCAGCAGTTTCGGCGGGGGGTTTTACAATGAGCAGTTCTTC; CDR3: CASSFGGGFYNEQFF
D: .; V: TRBV5-1; size: many; J: TRBJ1-1; DNA: TGCGCCAGCAGCTTCGGGAGGGACACTGAAGCTTTCTTT; CDR3: CASSFGRDTEAFF
D: .; V: TRBV24-1; size: .; J: TRBJ2-1; DNA: TGTGCCACCAAGGACGGAATAAATGAGCAGTTCTTC; CDR3: CATKDGINEQFF
D: .; V: TRBV12-3/TRBV12-4; size: many; J: TRBJ1-5; DNA: TGTGCCAGCAGTTCCAACACTGCAGGCAATCAGCCCCAGCATTTT; CDR3: CASSSNTAGNQPQHF
D: TRBD1; V: TRBV20-1; size: few; J: TRBJ1-6; DNA: TGCAGTGCTAGAGATCTAAAATTAAGGACAGGGTTAAGGAGGTCACCCCTCCACTTT; CDR3: CSARDLKLRTGLRRSPLHF
D: .; V: TRBV5-1; size: many; J: TRBJ2-5; DNA: TGCGCCAGCAGCTCTACAGGGTTTGGTGTCCAAGAGACCCAGTACTTC; CDR3: CASSSTGFGVQETQYF
D: .; V: TRBV5-6; size: many; J: TRBJ2-1; DNA: TGTGCCAGCAGCTTGTCACGGGGGAATGAGCAGTTCTTC; CDR3: CASSLSRGNEQFF
D: .; V: TRBV24-1; size: few; J: TRBJ2-1; DNA: TGTGCCACCAGTGATTTAGGGGATGAGCAGTTCTTC; CDR3: CATSDLGDEQFF
D: .; V: TRBV7-3; size: .; J: TRBJ2-3; DNA: TGTGCCAGCAGTGCCTCTACAAGCACAGATACGCAGTATTTT; CDR3: CASSASTSTDTQYF
D: TRBD1; V: TRBV10-3; size: .; J: TRBJ1-1; DNA: TGTGCCATGAGTGGACAGGGGGGGACTGAAGCTTTCTTT; CDR3: CAMSGQGGTEAFF
D: .; V: TRBV20-1; size: many; J: TRBJ2-1; DNA: TGCAGTGGCCTTAAGGGGGGGAGAAACAATGAGCAGTTCTTC; CDR3: CSGLKGGRNNEQFF
D: .; V: TRBV7-2; size: .; J: TRBJ2-1; DNA: TGTGCCAGCAGCTTAGTACTAGCAGTGAACAATGAGCAGTTCTTC; CDR3: CASSLVLAVNNEQFF
D: TRBD2; V: TRBV20-1; size: .; J: TRBJ2-5; DNA: TGCAGTGCTAGAGATCTAGCGGGGGACCAAGAGACCCAGTACTTC; CDR3: CSARDLAGDQETQYF
D: .; V: TRBV5-5; size: many; J: TRBJ2-2; DNA: TGTGCCAGCAGCTTGATAAGGGAAAGGGCCGGGGAGCTGTTTTTT; CDR3: CASSLIRERAGELFF
D: TRBD2; V: TRBV5-4; size: once; J: TRBJ2-1; DNA: TGTGCCAGCAGCGAGTCTAGCGGGGGGCTCCCCTACAATGAGCAGTTCTTC; CDR3: CASSESSGGLPYNEQFF
D: .; V: TRBV29-1; size: few; J: TRBJ2-1; DNA: TGCAGCGTTGGATTATTTCTATCCTACAATGAGCAGTTCTTC; CDR3: CSVGLFLSYNEQFF
D: .; V: TRBV30; size: many; J: TRBJ2-1; DNA: TGTGCCTGGAAGGGGGACTCTGCCTACAATGAGCAGTTCTTC; CDR3: CAWKGDSAYNEQFF
D: TRBD2; V: TRBV20-1; size: once; J: TRBJ2-5; DNA: TGCAGTGCTACCCGGGGGGTACAAGAGACCCAGTACTTC; CDR3: CSATRGVQETQYF
D: .; V: TRBV20-1; size: many; J: TRBJ2-1; DNA: TGCAGTGCGCCTCTTAGTATGGGCTCCTACAATGAGCAGTTCTTC; CDR3: CSAPLSMGSYNEQFF
D: .; V: TRBV5-1; size: few; J: TRBJ2-1; DNA: TGCGCCAGCAGCTGGCAGGGCGGTGAGCAGTTCTTC; CDR3: CASSWQGGEQFF
D: TRBD2; V: TRBV7-8; size: .; J: TRBJ2-5; DNA: TGTGCCAGCAGCTTAGATAGGACTAGACAAGAGACCCAGTACTTC; CDR3: CASSLDRTRQETQYF
D: TRBD1; V: TRBV6-1; size: few; J: TRBJ1-1; DNA: TGTGCCAGCAGTGAACTCGACAGGGCTGGGGGCACTGAAGCTTTCTTT; CDR3: CASSELDRAGGTEAFF
D: .; V: TRBV12-3/TRBV12-4; size: .; J: TRBJ2-1; DNA: TGTGCCAGCTCCCCCCCCCGTAGTAGGCATGAGCAGTTCTTC; CDR3: CASSPPRSRHEQFF
D: .; V: TRBV7-2; size: many; J: TRBJ2-7; DNA: TGTGCCAGCAGCTCACCGGGGCGGGGTGGCCTCTACGAGCAGTACTTC; CDR3: CASSSPGRGGLYEQYF
D: .; V: TRBV27; size: few; J: TRBJ1-2; DNA: TGTGCCAGCGGGGGATTGGGTGCCCGTAACTATGGCTACACCTTC; CDR3: CASGGLGARNYGYTF
D: .; V: TRBV6-2/TRBV6-3; size: .; J: TRBJ2-1; DNA: TGTGCCAGCAGTTACTCGCCCGTAGTCCCTGAGCAGTTCTTC; CDR3: CASSYSPVVPEQFF
D: .; V: TRBV5-6; size: .; J: TRBJ2-1; DNA: TGTGCCAGCAGCTTGAGTATCGGGGGCTTCGGGAATGAGCAGTTCTTC; CDR3: CASSLSIGGFGNEQFF
D: .; V: TRBV18; size: .; J: TRBJ1-1; DNA: TGTGCCAGCTCACCCAGACCTGTCGCGAACACTGAAGCTTTCTTT; CDR3: CASSPRPVANTEAFF